A single sample gave rise to the 14 T cell receptor beta chains below, sequenced in a study of human T cells and chemical hapten exposure. Time point meaning: patch test 1, 2 weeks after DPC sensitization. Treatment denoted: therapeutic diphenylcyclopropenone sensitization with weekly scalp DPC. Each CDR3 protein gets one entry after TCRdb re-called the RACE reads with MiXCR. This sample has roughly 360,000 distinct CDR3 sequences, with nearly 5% found just once. Sequenced material: whole blood, taken in connection with sensitization to the hapten diphenylcyclopropenone (DPC). These receptor sequences come from a woman aged 45-65 years with alopecia areata. Some clones in this sample may be carry-over from other donors' samples.

In its sample, this clonotype was seen many times. This rearrangement joins TRBV29-1 to TRBJ2-1; perhaps D is TRBD1 or TRBD2 (5 bases each). Germline V gives CDR1 SQVTM, CDR2 ANQGSEA. Trimming removed 8 bases from V and 3 bases from J, with 11 bases in between. The CDR3 loop spans 12 amino acids. The CDR3: CSIEGNYNEQFF. The DNA of the CDR3 is TGCAGCATCGAGGGGAACTACAATGAGCAGTTCTTC.

This clonotype came up many times. The rearrangement links TRBV12-3 or TRBV12-4 to TRBJ1-1; no reliable D call. The ends were cut back, 4 bases at V and 2 bases at J, with 11 bases in the middle. CDR3 length equals 14 residues. CDR3 sequence: CASSSRLINTEAFF. The CDR3 DNA follows: TGTGCCAGCAGTTCCCGACTGATAAACACTGAAGCTTTCTTT.

There are many counts of this clonotype. The chain is built from TRBV5-1 and TRBJ2-6; a possible D gene is TRBD2 (6 bases). The CDR3 is 20 amino acids. Germline CDR1 reads SGHRS; CDR2 reads YFSETQ. The ends were cut back, 1 base at V and 2 bases at J, with 22 bases in the middle. Here the CDR3 DNA reads TGCGCCAGCAGCTTGCAGGGAGGAAGACATTACCGGGCTGGGGCCAACGTCCTGACTTTC. This sequence encodes CASSLQGGRHYRAGANVLTF.

Concerning this clonotype: Just one base apart from a much larger clone, this may be a read error. The CDR3 ends on some other residue instead of the conserved phenylalanine or tryptophan, so this is likely a read error. The chain is built from TRBV2 and TRBJ1-6; 8 nucleotides match TRBD1. This CDR3 contains 14 residues. V trimming: 4 bases; J trimming: 9 bases; junction bases outside the gene matches: 5. Germline CDR1 is SNHLY and CDR2 is FYNNEI. The CDR3 nucleotides are TGTGCCAGCAGTGGACAGGGGATGAGTTCACCCCTCCACATT. It translates to CASSGQGMSSPLHI.

This clonotype was seen many times. This sequence joins TRBV2 and TRBJ2-3; 9 nucleotides agree with TRBD2. Unmatched junction bases numbered 1, after V lost 6 bases and J lost 0 bases. This CDR3 has 14 residues. CDR1 and CDR2 from the germline V gene are SNHLY and FYNNEI. CDR3 amino acids: CASRLAGSTDTQYF. The DNA for the CDR3 is TGTGCCAGCAGGCTAGCGGGGAGCACAGATACGCAGTATTTT.

The table lists this clonotype with many counts. This rearrangement joins TRBV28 to TRBJ2-7; 11 nucleotides match TRBD2. Germline V lookup: CDR1 MDHEN, CDR2 SYDVKM. CDR3 size: 15 residues. The V gene end was trimmed by 6 bases and the J gene end by 6 bases; junction bases not matched to a gene: 10. The CDR3 loop reads CASRRLGLAGGEQYF. Here the CDR3 DNA reads TGTGCCAGCAGACGCCTCGGGCTAGCGGGAGGCGAGCAGTACTTC.

This clonotype showed up just a few times. The chain has TRBV3-1 and TRBJ2-7; D is undetermined. Germline V gene lookup returns CDR1 LGHDT and CDR2 YNNKEL (reference sequence). The CDR3 contains 15 residues. The V end lost 1 base, the J end lost 3 bases, and 13 bases lay between the germline ends. The CDR3 sequence is CASSQGSPEIYEQYF. DNA of the CDR3: TGTGCCAGCAGCCAAGGAAGCCCGGAGATCTACGAGCAGTACTTC.

At least ten counts were recorded for this clonotype. The V gene is TRBV3-1, the J gene TRBJ2-1; D uncertain. Germline assignment: CDR1 LGHDT and CDR2 YNNKEL (reference sequence). There are 12 residues in the CDR3. V dropped 5 bases and J dropped 10 bases, with 12 bases sitting between them. In DNA, the CDR3 is TGTGCCAGCAGCTTAACTGGTCCAGAGCAGTTCTTC. It codes for CASSLTGPEQFF.

The chain links TRBV7-2 to TRBJ2-1; 9 positions agree with TRBD1. The germline V gene encodes CDR1 SGHTA and CDR2 FQGNSA. The CDR3 spans 20 residues. V shed 5 bases and J 0 bases; nucleotides not matched to a gene: 17. CDR3 in amino acids: CASSAPGQGVRRSSYNEQFF. CDR3 in DNA: TGTGCCAGCAGCGCGCCGGGACAGGGAGTTCGGAGGAGCTCCTACAATGAGCAGTTCTTC.

This clonotype was seen only a few times. The J gene is TRBJ1-3, the V gene TRBV12-3 or TRBV12-4; a possible D gene is TRBD1 (6 bases). Trimming shortened V by 5 bases and J by 4 bases, and 18 bases separated the two germline ends. The CDR3 spans 16 residues. CDR3 loop: CASSTRTGLGGNTIYF. CDR3 nucleotides: TGTGCCAGCAGTACCCGAACAGGGCTTGGAGGAAACACCATATATTTT.

The rearrangement joins TRBV27 to TRBJ2-3, with no clear D. Germline V lookup: CDR1 MNHEY, CDR2 SMNVEV (reference sequence). Trimming took off 5 bases at V and 6 bases at J, with 12 bases between the two ends. The CDR3 spans 13 residues. The CDR3 region has the DNA TGTGCCAGCAGTCTCACTGGTTACGATACGCAGTATTTT. Protein: CASSLTGYDTQYF.

In this sample, this clonotype turned up a few times. V gene TRBV3-1 combines with J gene TRBJ2-5; D assignment may be TRBD1 or TRBD2 (5 bases each). Trimming shortened V by 6 bases and J by 4 bases, and 15 bases separated the two germline ends. The germline CDR1 and CDR2 sequences are LGHDT and YNNKEL (reference sequence). This CDR3 is 14 amino acids long. In DNA, the CDR3 is TGTGCCAGCAGTTCCAGGGACCGGGGAGAGACCCAGTACTTC. It is translated as CASSSRDRGETQYF.

This clonotype has more than one count but fewer than ten. The chain joins TRBV29-1 to TRBJ1-2; 7 positions agree with TRBD1. Germline trimming cut 4 bases from V and 8 bases from J; bases unmatched to any gene: 7. Per germline, CDR1 SQVTM and CDR2 ANQGSEA. CDR3 size: 12 residues. CDR3 nucleotide sequence: TGCAGCGTTGTGGCTCAGGGGGTGGGCTACACCTTC. Its translation: CSVVAQGVGYTF. Supplemented by reference TRBV29-1 and TRBJ1-2, the full variable domain reads SAVISQKPSRDICQRGTSLTIQCQVDSQVTMMFWYRQQPGQSLTLIATANQGSEATYESGFVIDKFPISRPNLTFSTLTVSNMSPEDSSIYLCSVVAQGVGYTFGSGTRLTVV.

This clonotype was observed many times. The chain carries TRBV4-1 and TRBJ1-6; weak D call: TRBD1 (5 bases). Trimming removed 4 bases from V and 7 bases from J, with 17 bases in between. The CDR3 covers 16 residues. Germline CDR1 reads MGHRA; CDR2 reads YSYEKL. The DNA for the CDR3 is TGCGCCAGCAGCCTAATACTCGACAGACCCAATTCACCCCTCCACTTT. As protein: CASSLILDRPNSPLHF.